This is a list of T cell receptor beta chains from one sample in a study of cytomegalovirus exposure and HLA in healthy donors. TCRdb's copy holds only in-frame clones and misses some; the assay was immunoSEQ multiplex PCR. Found here are about 190,000 clones, roughly 86% of them singletons; the top ten hold around 3.7%. The sequenced material came from PBMCs. The receptors here all came from a man between 40 and 49 years old in good health and CMV-seropositive. The CDR3 runs from the conserved cysteine through the conserved F or W.

>16|TRBJ1-2|TRBV5-1
CASSLAGQGDNYGYTF
>17|TRBJ2-7|TRBV2
CASSEAGFVEASYEQYF
>14|TRBJ2-3|TRBV29-1
CSVGISGGADTQYF
>15|TRBJ1-1|TRBV7-2
CASSLVGGSNTEAFF
>15|TRBJ2-1|TRBV11-3
CASSLGLAGIHEQFF
>14|TRBJ2-1|TRBV5-4
CASSWGLSYNEQFF
>16|TRBJ1-2|TRBV5-1
CASSLGDREFNYGYTF
>14|TRBJ1-2|TRBV5-1
CASSLAGANYGYTF
>15|TRBJ2-5|TRBV5-6
CASSFWDRAQETQYF
>16|TRBJ2-5|TRBV4-2
CASSQDRTARGETQYF
>13|TRBJ2-5|TRBV2
CASNFGLGETQYF
>18|TRBJ2-5|TRBV28
CASSLSLAGGPGQETQYF
>15|.|TRBV7-2
CASSLSSGLDTEQYF
>17|TRBJ2-1|TRBV6-1
CASSEAGRTSGRNEQFF
>13|TRBJ2-3|TRBV2
CASSIREADTQYF
>16|TRBJ2-3|TRBV7-2
CASSLRTSASTDTQYF
>14|TRBJ1-1|TRBV5-4
CASSLQGASTEAFF
>15|TRBJ2-1|TRBV18
CASSPRGQGLDEQFF